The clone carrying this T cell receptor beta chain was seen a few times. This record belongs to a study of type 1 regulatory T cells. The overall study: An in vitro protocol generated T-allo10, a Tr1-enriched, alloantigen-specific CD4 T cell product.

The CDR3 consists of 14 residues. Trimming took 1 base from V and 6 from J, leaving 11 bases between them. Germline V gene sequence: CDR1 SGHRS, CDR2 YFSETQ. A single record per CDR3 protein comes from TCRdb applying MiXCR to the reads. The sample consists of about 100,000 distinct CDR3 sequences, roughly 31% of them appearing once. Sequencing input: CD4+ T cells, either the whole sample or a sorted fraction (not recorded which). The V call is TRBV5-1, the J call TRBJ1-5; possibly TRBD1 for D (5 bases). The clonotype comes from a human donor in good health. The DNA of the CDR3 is TGCGCCAGCAGCTTGATACCGGGGGGTCAGCCCCAGCATTTT. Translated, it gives CASSLIPGGQPQHF.